The sequence of this T cell receptor (beta chain) was determined in a study of cytomegalovirus exposure and HLA in healthy donors (dated by TCRdb to about 2017). Some background on the complete study: An earlier analysis of approximately 550 of the donors reported approximately 290 Gb of sequence data and 117 million unique TCR beta sequences from 150 million to 200 million T cells. Among the roughly 390 genotyped donors, roughly 80% belonged to the genetic ancestry cluster associated with self-reported Caucasian donors. Using immunosequencing, the study profiled T cell repertoires from about 610 subjects and related those repertoires to cytomegalovirus serostatus. The later analysis used no new phenotypic data to find candidate immune exposures, relying instead on TCR beta sequences and their occurrence across donors. A later analysis re-analyzed previously published TCR beta repertoires from several hundred donors and added high-resolution HLA genotyping to study TCR occurrence patterns. Every discovery cohort repertoire had been produced on one sequencing platform. To predict cytomegalovirus infection status, the study combined high-throughput TCR immunosequencing, statistical association of individual TCRs with disease status, and machine learning. Genome-wide SNP genotypes for about 55% of the roughly 670 donors were used in a later genetic analysis, which treated that subset as a discovery cohort. Donor age, sex, ethnicity and CMV serostatus were compiled together with the repertoire data. HLA typing included class I and class II loci at four-digit resolution. About 280 gigabases of sequencing data and approximately 84 million unique TCR sequences were included in an early release covering about 700 HLA-typed donors. A separate validation cohort of 100 to 150 different subjects was used in addition to the roughly 720-subject first cohort. About 5 DR-DQ haplotypes were handled as single units for association and clustering, since linkage in the cohort was strong. The study aimed to test whether signatures of past pathogen exposure could be identified by cataloging public T cell receptors. Across some 400 genotyped donors of the cohort, an average of approximately 240,000 unique TCR beta nucleotide sequences per donor were sequenced, and 15% to 20% of those sequences were non-productive. In an earlier analysis of several hundred of the donors, high-throughput TCR beta sequencing was used to judge whether each TCR beta V gene segment behaved as functional or pseudogenic. Typing coverage differed by locus: A, B, C, DRB1 and DQB1 were typed in roughly 629-630 donors, DQA1 in approximately 520, DPA1 in nearly 610, and DPB1 in around 490. Study-wide findings and limitations: Because HLA typing was unavailable for some donors at each locus, only the typed subset was used in association tests. A later analysis reported that several top co-occurrence clusters appeared linked to parvovirus B19, influenza, CMV and Epstein-Barr virus. In a later analysis, most CMV-associated TCR beta chains were found to appear HLA-restricted, with HLA associations seemingly driven largely by CMV exposure. Immune exposure information for the cohort was limited to CMV serostatus. In a later analysis, TCR association rates were found to vary across HLA loci, with the most associated TCRs seen for DRB1 alleles and the fewest for HLA-C alleles. A later analysis found that HLA-associated TCR beta chains were more clonally expanded and had lower generation probabilities than equally common non-associated chains. Presence/absence analyses assumed roughly uniform sequencing depth across donors, an assumption that may not hold. This cohort had only TCR beta chains sequenced, and the lack of alpha or paired-chain data limited which features could be detected. In the study, around 150 TCR beta chains were listed as associated with cytomegalovirus. An association between a missense DCLRE1C variant and V-gene and J-gene trimming of TCR beta chains was found in a later genetic analysis and replicated in an independent cohort. A later genetic analysis reported fewer N-insertions in productive TCRs among donors in an Asian-associated ancestry cluster than the roughly 620-donor mean. Some IMGT-functional V segments, including TRBV6-2 and TRBV6-3, could not be told apart with the 87-base-pair reads, so those segments were excluded. The earlier analysis of fewer than 750 of the donors excluded over 15 rarely observed V segments, including chromosome 9 orphons, because counts were too low. In an earlier analysis of fewer than 700 of the donors, most TCR beta V segments appeared in productive rearrangements about 90% or about 30% of the time, broadly matching IMGT annotations. Linkage disequilibrium might explain the correlated functional status among segregating V segments, but an unknown experimental factor could not be excluded. A cluster of highly shared sequence variants was judged likely to be a technical artifact of the sequencing pipeline. In vitro tests confirmed that three of the cytomegalovirus-associated TCR beta chains recognize cytomegalovirus antigens. The classifier was reported to diagnose cytomegalovirus status with high specificity and sensitivity in both the original cohort and the validation cohort. The authors suggested that the approach could potentially be extended to other disease states and immunological phenotypes. A further reported finding was that TCR beta sequences accurately predicted the HLA-A and HLA-B alleles for most subjects in the first cohort. At a false discovery rate of 0.05, a later analysis linked under 20,000 TCR beta sequences to specific HLA alleles. While some public TCRs were present in many individuals, most TCR sequences turned up only very rarely across donors. When HLA alleles, especially DR and DQ, strongly co-occurred, TCR associations were difficult to assign to individual alleles.

Note on this clone: No antigen is known for it. Base quality data are lacking; no much larger clone is found one base away.

The cohort consisted of approximately 690 healthy bone marrow donors. Cohort members were all nominally healthy when sampled, although unrecorded immune exposures were likely present. The donor tested CMV seronegative, placing the donor among the approximately 360 seronegative members of the cohort. A peripheral blood sample was collected from each donor, and TCR beta sequencing was performed on peripheral blood mononuclear cells. The Qiagen DNeasy Blood Extraction Kit was used to extract genomic DNA from the blood cell samples. For this chain, trimming is 3 bases at the V end and 8 bases at the J end, and the number of junction bases without a gene match is 1. As encoded in the germline V gene (reference sequence), CDR1 is SEHNR while CDR2 is FQNEAQ. The CDR3 numbers 14 residues from cysteine through phenylalanine. The read is trimmed to its CDR3 DNA, 42 bases read in frame from base 1. The protocol used for the library was the immunoSEQ multiplex PCR assay. The multiplex PCR relied on a mix of 60 forward primers for TCR Vbeta segments and 13 reverse primers for TCR Jbeta segments. The CDR3 region of rearranged TCR beta genes was amplified from genomic DNA by a multiplex PCR assay. Amplified TCR beta libraries were sequenced as 87-base-pair reads on the Illumina HiSeq System. In the authors' own workflow: In a later analysis, 70 million to 95 million unique TCR beta chains were counted across the roughly 700 repertoires, and roughly 10 million of these chains were shared by at least two donors. Raw reads were error-corrected and collapsed into unique sequences with a nearest-neighbor algorithm that merged closely related sequences to remove PCR and sequencing errors. CDR3 sequences were aligned to IMGT reference sequences to assign V, D and J gene segments. For a sequence to be retained, at least a six-nucleotide match to both a V gene segment and a J gene segment was required. A rearrangement counted as productive if the CDR3 had no stop codons and remained in frame with V and J, and every other rearrangement counted as non-productive. Following IMGT convention, CDR3 was defined as the stretch from the second conserved V-encoded cysteine up to the conserved J-encoded phenylalanine. The earlier analysis of roughly 590 of the donors excluded sequences that lacked an unambiguous match to a single V gene segment. In an earlier analysis of some 590 of the donors, a V segment was called functional when productive rearrangements were above 56.7%, and segregating when the standard deviation between donors exceeded 5%. A statistical classification framework was built for diagnosing cytomegalovirus status from the catalog of TCR beta chain sequences. A later analysis assigned V and J genes by comparing TCR nucleotide sequences with IMGT/GENE-DB human TR gene sequences. In a later analysis, CDR3 sequences and most-parsimonious VDJ recombination scenarios were assigned using the TCRdist pipeline. In a later analysis, every TCR beta chain was defined by the combination of its CDR3 amino acid sequence and its V-gene family, and reads without a unique V-gene family were dropped. In a later analysis, 500 to 700 highly shared, low-generation-probability nucleotide sequences were removed to address suspected cross-contamination and a sequencing artifact. In a later analysis, a clonal expansion index was calculated for each public chain from normalized within-repertoire ranks of inferred template counts. In a later analysis, generation probabilities were computed using a VDJ recombination model fitted to out-of-frame rearrangements, and the results were checked against IGoR. In a later analysis, TCR-TCR, TCR-HLA and TCR-CMV co-occurrence was scored with hypergeometric tests, and a repertoire-size bias correction was applied to TCR pairs. A later analysis estimated false discovery rates by permuting HLA or CMV assignments 20 times. A later analysis grouped co-occurring TCRs with DBSCAN, adding TCRdist sequence similarity when clustering within HLA-allele-positive subsets. Co-occurrence clustering excluded repertoires with fewer than 30,000 or more than 120,000 public chains, plus five with anomalous nucleotide sharing. TCRdb took this table from immuneACCESS and kept in-frame rearrangements with V and J called. Such tables lack part of the clones; where checked against another copy, unresolved V genes explain under half of the gap, and the rest is unexplained. V, J and clone size reflect that table, while D and trimming were determined from the DNA. The sample has around 150,000 clones on record, about 80% of them singletons. Roughly an eighth of the sample is held by the ten biggest clonotypes.

This TCR was sampled from a woman in her 40s in good health and CMV-seronegative. The rearrangement combines TRBV7-9 with TRBJ2-1; TRBD2 matches 13 bases in the middle. Sequenced: PBMCs. The sequence in DNA is TGTGCCAGCAGCTTGACTAGCGGGAGGCATGAGCAGTTCTTC. Its coded protein is CASSLTSGRHEQFF.